This T cell receptor beta chain was found in a study of OX40 agonist ivuxolimab in advanced cancers. On the study more broadly: The mean age was roughly 60 years, ranging from about 23 to 85, with approximately 83% of participants male. The study reported partial responses in three patients: one hepatocellular carcinoma, two cutaneous melanoma. Regarding the study as a whole: CD4+ and CD8+ T cells in blood underwent clonal expansion by week 6 at 0.1 to 3.0 mg/kg.

From germline, CDR1 is MNHNS and CDR2 SASEGT. The V and J ends lost 1 base and 4 bases respectively, with 11 bases between them. This CDR3 spans 15 amino acids. Clones were sequenced by immunoSEQ multiplex PCR, and TCRdb holds only the in-frame ones, with some missing. The data hold roughly 19,000 clones, with about 80% observed a single time. As for this clone: Antigen: not known.

The chain carries TRBV6-1 and TRBJ1-5; weak D call: TRBD1 (5 bases). The clonotype was recovered from an adult with an advanced solid tumor such as melanoma, head and neck, liver or kidney cancer. The material sequenced was CD4+ or CD8+ T cells sorted from blood, taken in a trial of the OX40 agonist ivuxolimab. The CDR3 DNA is TGTGCCAGCAGTGAAGGTATAGGGACTAATCAGCCCCAGCATTTT. It translates to CASSEGIGTNQPQHF.